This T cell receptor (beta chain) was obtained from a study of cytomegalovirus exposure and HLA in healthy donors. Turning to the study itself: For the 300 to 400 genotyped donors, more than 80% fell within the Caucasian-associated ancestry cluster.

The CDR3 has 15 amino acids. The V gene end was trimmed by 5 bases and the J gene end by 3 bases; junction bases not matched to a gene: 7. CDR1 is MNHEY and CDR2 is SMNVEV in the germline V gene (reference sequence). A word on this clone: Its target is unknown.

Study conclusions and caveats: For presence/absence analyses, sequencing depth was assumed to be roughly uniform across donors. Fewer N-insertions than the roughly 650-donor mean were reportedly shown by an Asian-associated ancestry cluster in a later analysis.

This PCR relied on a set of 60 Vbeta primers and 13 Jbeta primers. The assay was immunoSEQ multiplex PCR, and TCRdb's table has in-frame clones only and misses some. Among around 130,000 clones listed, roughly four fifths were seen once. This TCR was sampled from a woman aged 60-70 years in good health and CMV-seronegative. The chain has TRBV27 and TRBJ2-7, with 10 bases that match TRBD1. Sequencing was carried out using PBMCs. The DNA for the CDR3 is TGTGCCAGCAGTCATCCGGGACAGGGGTACTACGAGCAGTACTTC. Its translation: CASSHPGQGYYEQYF.